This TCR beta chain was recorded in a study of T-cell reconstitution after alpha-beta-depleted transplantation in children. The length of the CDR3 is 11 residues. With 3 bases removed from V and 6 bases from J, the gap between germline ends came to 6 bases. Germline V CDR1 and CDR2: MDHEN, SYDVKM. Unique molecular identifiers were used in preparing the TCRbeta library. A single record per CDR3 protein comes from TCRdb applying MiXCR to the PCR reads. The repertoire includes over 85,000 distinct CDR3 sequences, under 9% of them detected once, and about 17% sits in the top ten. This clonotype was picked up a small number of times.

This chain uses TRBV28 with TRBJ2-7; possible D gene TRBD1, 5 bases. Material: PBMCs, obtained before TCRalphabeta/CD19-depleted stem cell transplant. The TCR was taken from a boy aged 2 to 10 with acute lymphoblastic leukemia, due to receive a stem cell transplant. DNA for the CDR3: TGTGCCAGCAGTTTTGGGGCCGAGCAGTACTTC. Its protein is CASSFGAEQYF.